This TCR beta chain appears in the sequencing data of a study of OX40 agonist ivuxolimab in advanced cancers. Study-level information: Administration of intravenous ivuxolimab to patients occurred every 2 weeks at 0.01 to 10 mg/kg.

Regarding the study as a whole: Averaging showed that CD8+ T cells had more expanded clones than CD4+ did.

The repertoire was sequenced with immunoSEQ multiplex PCR; TCRdb's copy has only in-frame clones and lacks some. The sample lists about 77,000 clones; roughly 86% were seen once. Comments on this clone: As yet, its antigen is unknown.

V lost 5 bases, J lost 5 bases, and 9 bases lay in between. This CDR3 comprises 11 residues. Looked up from germline, CDR1 is DFQATT and CDR2 is SNEGSKA (reference sequence). The TCR was taken from an adult with an advanced solid tumor such as melanoma, head and neck, liver or kidney cancer. Source: CD4+ or CD8+ T cells sorted from blood, taken in a trial of the OX40 agonist ivuxolimab. The V gene is TRBV20-1, the J gene TRBJ2-5; possibly TRBD1 for D (7 bases). CDR3 protein: CSAPGGETQYF. The CDR3 nucleotides are TGCAGTGCTCCAGGGGGGGAGACCCAGTACTTC.